This entry features one T cell receptor beta chain sequence. Its target is not known. The sample belongs to a study of STAT3 mutations in large granular lymphocyte leukemia. Study-level results: In T-cell large granular lymphocyte leukemia, about half of patients showed multiple immunodominant subclonotypes.

Per germline, CDR1 LGHNA and CDR2 YNFKEQ. V was cut by 3 bases and J by 3 bases, with 17 bases left in between. This CDR3 comprises 16 residues. The data were produced by immunoSEQ multiplex PCR, yet TCRdb's version contains in-frame clones alone and is incomplete. The sample contains some 10,000 clones, approximately 83% of which appear only once. Material: peripheral blood mononuclear cells. The V gene is TRBV4-2, the J gene TRBJ2-5, with D possibly TRBD2 on 6 matching bases. The receptor's source is an elderly man with T-cell large granular lymphocyte leukemia. Some clones in this sample may be carry-over from other donors' samples. The CDR3 sequence is CASSHSSVGGEETQYF. CDR3 coding DNA: TGTGCCAGCAGCCACTCCTCCGTAGGCGGGGAAGAGACCCAGTACTTC.